Listed below are T cell receptor beta chains from one sample, sequenced in a study of CD8+ T cells in alopecia areata. Measured with immunoSEQ multiplex PCR; TCRdb has only the in-frame clones, and not every one. The data hold 65,000 to 100,000 clones, with roughly half observed a single time. Sequencing was done on a sample of NKG2D-high CD8+ T cells sorted from blood. All receptors come from a human donor with alopecia areata. Both conserved end residues are part of each CDR3. The D gene is left open where the match is weak. A row's size may be missing; if present it is once, few, many or a size class.

16,TRBV27,NA,TRBJ2-7,NA,CASSLNWDKSSYEQYF,TGTGCCAGCAGTTTAAACTGGGACAAGAGCTCCTACGAGCAGTACTTC
17,TRBV7-9,TRBD2,TRBJ2-1,NA,CASSTPRPSGRGNEQFF,TGTGCCAGCAGCACCCCGAGGCCCAGCGGGAGGGGCAATGAGCAGTTCTTC
18,TRBV4-2,NA,TRBJ2-7,NA,CASSQDPGAVGRPYEQYF,TGTGCCAGCAGCCAAGATCCGGGTGCGGTGGGCAGGCCCTACGAGCAGTACTTC
12,TRBV7-7,NA,TRBJ2-1,few,CASSHNGGEQFF,TGTGCTAGCAGCCATAATGGAGGTGAGCAGTTCTTC
14,TRBV19,NA,TRBJ2-7,few,CASSIGAEGYEQYF,TGTGCCAGTAGTATAGGAGCGGAAGGCTACGAGCAGTACTTC
15,TRBV9,TRBD1,TRBJ2-7,NA,CASSAKDRESYEQYF,TGTGCCAGCAGCGCCAAAGACAGGGAGTCCTACGAGCAGTACTTC
16,TRBV27,TRBD2,TRBJ2-3,NA,CASSLSALAATDTQYF,TGTGCCAGCAGTTTATCGGCACTAGCGGCCACAGATACGCAGTATTTT
17,TRBV28,TRBD1,TRBJ2-7,NA,CASSQTAPGQGGSEQYF,TGTGCCAGCAGCCAGACCGCTCCGGGACAGGGGGGGTCCGAGCAGTACTTC
16,TRBV9,NA,TRBJ1-2,NA,CASSVAEGGLDYGYTF,TGTGCCAGCAGCGTAGCTGAGGGAGGATTGGACTATGGCTACACCTTC
11,TRBV28,NA,TRBJ2-1,NA,CASSNNLEQFF,TGTGCCAGCAGTAATAACTTAGAGCAGTTCTTC
14,TRBV13,TRBD1,TRBJ1-2,few,CASSPGQGSSGYTF,TGTGCCAGCAGCCCGGGACAGGGGTCAAGTGGCTACACCTTC